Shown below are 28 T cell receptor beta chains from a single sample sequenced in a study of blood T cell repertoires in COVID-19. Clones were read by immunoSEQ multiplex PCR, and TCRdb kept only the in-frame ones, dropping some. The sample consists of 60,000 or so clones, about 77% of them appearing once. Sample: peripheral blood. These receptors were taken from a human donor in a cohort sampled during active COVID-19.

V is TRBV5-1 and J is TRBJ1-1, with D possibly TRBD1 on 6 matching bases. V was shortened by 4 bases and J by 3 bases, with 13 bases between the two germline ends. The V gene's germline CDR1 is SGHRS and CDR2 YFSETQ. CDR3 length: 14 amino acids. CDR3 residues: CASSLNTGYTEAFF. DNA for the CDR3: TGCGCCAGCAGCCTAAATACAGGGTACACTGAAGCTTTCTTT.

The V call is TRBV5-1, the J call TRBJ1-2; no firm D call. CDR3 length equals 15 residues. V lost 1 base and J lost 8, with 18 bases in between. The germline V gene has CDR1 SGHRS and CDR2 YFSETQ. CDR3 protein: CASSLNGVEPGGYTF. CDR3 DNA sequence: TGCGCCAGCAGCTTGAATGGGGTGGAACCGGGGGGCTACACCTTC.

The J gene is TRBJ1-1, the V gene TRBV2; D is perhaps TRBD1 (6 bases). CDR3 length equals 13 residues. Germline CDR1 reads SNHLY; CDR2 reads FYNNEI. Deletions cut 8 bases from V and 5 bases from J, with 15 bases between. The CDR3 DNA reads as TGTGCCAGCTCCTTGACAGGAGCTACTGAAGCTTTCTTT. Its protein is CASSLTGATEAFF.

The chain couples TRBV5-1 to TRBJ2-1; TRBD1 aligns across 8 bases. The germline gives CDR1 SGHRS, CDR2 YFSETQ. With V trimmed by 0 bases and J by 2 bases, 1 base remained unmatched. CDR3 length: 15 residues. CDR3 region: CASSLGTGPYNEQFF. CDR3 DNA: TGCGCCAGCAGCTTGGGGACAGGGCCCTACAATGAGCAGTTCTTC.

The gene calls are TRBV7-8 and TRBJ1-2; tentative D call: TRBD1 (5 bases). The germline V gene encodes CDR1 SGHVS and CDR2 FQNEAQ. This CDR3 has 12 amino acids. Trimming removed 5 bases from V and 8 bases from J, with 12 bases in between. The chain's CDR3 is CASSAQGWGYTF. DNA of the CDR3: TGTGCCAGCAGCGCCCAGGGTTGGGGCTACACCTTC. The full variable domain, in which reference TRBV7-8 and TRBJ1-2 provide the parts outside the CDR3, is GAGVSQSPRYKVAKRGQDVALRCDPISGHVSLFWYQQALGQGPEFLTYFQNEAQLDKSGLPSDRFFAERPEGSVSTLKIQRTQQEDSAVYLCASSAQGWGYTFGSGTRLTVV.

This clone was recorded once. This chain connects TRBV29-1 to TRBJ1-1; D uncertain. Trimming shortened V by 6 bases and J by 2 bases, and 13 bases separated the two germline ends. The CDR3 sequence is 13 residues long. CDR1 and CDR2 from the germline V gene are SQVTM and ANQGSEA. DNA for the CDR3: TGCAGCGTCGAGAGAGCAAGAAACACTGAAGCTTTCTTT. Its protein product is CSVERARNTEAFF.

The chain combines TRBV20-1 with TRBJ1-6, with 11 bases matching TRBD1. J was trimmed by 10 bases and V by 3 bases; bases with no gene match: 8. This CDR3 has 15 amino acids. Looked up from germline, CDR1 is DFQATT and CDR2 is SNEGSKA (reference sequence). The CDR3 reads CSASAGTGGRSPLHF. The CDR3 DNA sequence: TGCAGTGCTAGTGCCGGGACAGGGGGACGATCACCCCTCCACTTT.

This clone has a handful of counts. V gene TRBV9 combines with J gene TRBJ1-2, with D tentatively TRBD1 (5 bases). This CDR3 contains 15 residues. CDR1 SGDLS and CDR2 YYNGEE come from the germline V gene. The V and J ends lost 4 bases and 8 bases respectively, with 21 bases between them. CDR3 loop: CASSPEGTLNGGYTF. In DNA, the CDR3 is TGTGCCAGCAGCCCGGAGGGGACGCTGAACGGCGGCTACACCTTC.

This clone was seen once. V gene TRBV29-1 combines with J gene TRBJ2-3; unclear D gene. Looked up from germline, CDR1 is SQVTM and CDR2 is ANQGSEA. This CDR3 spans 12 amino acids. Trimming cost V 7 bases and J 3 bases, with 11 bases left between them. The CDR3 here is CSGKSETDTQYF. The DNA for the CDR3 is TGCAGCGGTAAGAGCGAGACAGATACGCAGTATTTT.

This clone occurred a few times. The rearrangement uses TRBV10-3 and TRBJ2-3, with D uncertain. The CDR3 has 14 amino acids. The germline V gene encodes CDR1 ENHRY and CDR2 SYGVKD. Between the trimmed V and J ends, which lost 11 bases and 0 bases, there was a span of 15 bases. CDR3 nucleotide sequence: TGTGCCTCCTGTTCGGGTGCTAGCACAGATACGCAGTATTTT. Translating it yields CASCSGASTDTQYF.

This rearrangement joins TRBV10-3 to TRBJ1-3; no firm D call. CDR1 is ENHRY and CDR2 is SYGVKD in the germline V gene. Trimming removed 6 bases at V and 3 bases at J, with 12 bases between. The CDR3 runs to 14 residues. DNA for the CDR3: TGTGCCATCAGCCGACAAGACGGTGGAAACACCATATATTTT. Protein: CAISRQDGGNTIYF.

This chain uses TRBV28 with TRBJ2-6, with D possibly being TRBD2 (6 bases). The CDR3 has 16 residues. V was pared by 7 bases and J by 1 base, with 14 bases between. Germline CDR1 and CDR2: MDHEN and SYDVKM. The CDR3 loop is CASISRAGSGANVLTF. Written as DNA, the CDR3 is TGTGCCAGCATCTCCCGGGCGGGGTCTGGGGCCAACGTCCTGACTTTC.

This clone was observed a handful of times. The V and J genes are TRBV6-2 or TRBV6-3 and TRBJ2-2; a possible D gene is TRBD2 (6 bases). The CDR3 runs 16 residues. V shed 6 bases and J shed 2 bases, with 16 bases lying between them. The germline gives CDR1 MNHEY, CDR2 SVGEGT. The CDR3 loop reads CASSGQLAINTGELFF. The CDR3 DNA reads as TGTGCCAGCAGCGGCCAACTAGCTATAAACACCGGGGAGCTGTTTTTT.

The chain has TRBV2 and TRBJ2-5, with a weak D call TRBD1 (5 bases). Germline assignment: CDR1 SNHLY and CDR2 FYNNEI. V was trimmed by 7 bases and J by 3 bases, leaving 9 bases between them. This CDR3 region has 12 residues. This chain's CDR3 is CASMGQEETQYF. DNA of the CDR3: TGTGCCAGCATGGGGCAGGAAGAGACCCAGTACTTC.

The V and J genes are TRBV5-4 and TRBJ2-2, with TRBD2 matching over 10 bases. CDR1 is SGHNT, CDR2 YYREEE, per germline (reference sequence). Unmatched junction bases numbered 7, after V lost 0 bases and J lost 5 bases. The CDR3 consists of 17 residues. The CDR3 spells CASSLGGIAGGTGELFF. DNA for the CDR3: TGTGCCAGCAGCTTGGGAGGGATAGCGGGAGGTACCGGGGAGCTGTTTTTT.

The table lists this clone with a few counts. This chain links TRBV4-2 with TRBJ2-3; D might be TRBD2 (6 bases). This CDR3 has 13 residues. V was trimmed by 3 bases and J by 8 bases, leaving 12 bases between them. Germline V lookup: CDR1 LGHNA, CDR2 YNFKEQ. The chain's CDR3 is CASSQLTSATQYF. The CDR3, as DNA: TGTGCCAGCAGCCAGTTGACTAGTGCTACGCAGTATTTT.

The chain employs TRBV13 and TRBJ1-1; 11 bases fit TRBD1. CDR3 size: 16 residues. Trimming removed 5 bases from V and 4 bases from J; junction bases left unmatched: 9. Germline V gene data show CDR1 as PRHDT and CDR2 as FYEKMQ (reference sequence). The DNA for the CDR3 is TGTGCCAGCAGCCGGGGACAGGGGGTCGGGGCCACTGAAGCTTTCTTT. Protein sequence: CASSRGQGVGATEAFF. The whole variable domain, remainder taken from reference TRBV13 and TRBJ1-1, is AAGVIQSPRHLIKEKRETATLKCYPIPRHDTVYWYQQGPGQDPQFLISFYEKMQSDKGSIPDRFSAQQFSDYHSELNMSSLELGDSALYFCASSRGQGVGATEAFFGQGTRLTVV.

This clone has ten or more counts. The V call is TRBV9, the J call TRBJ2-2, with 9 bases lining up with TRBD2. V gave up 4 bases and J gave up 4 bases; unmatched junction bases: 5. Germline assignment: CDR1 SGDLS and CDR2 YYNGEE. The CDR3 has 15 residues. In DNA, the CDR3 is TGTGCCAGCAGCTTGCTAGCGGGGCCCACCGGGGAGCTGTTTTTT. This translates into CASSLLAGPTGELFF.

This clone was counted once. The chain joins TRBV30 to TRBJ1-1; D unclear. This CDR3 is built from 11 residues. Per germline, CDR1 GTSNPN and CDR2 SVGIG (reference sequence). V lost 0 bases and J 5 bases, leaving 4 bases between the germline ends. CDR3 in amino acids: CAWSVQTEAFF. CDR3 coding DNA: TGTGCCTGGAGTGTACAAACTGAAGCTTTCTTT.

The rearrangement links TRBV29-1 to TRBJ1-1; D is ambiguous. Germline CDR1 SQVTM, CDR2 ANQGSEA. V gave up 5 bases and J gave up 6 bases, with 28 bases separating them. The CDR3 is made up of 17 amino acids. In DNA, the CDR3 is TGCAGCGTTAAATCTCCCCACCCCCGACCTGGGAGAGCTGAAGCTTTCTTT. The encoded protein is CSVKSPHPRPGRAEAFF. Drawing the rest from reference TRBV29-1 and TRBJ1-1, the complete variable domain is SAVISQKPSRDICQRGTSLTIQCQVDSQVTMMFWYRQQPGQSLTLIATANQGSEATYESGFVIDKFPISRPNLTFSTLTVSNMSPEDSSIYLCSVKSPHPRPGRAEAFFGQGTRLTVV.

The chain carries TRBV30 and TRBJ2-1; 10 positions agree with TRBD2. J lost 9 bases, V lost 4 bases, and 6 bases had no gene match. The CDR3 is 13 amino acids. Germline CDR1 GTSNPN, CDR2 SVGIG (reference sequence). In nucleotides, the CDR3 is TGTGCCTGGAATGTGGCTAGCGGGGGTGAGCAGTTCTTC. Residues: CAWNVASGGEQFF.

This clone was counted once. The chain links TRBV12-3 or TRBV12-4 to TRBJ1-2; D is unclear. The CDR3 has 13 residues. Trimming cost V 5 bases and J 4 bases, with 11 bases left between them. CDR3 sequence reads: CASSHQDSYGYTF. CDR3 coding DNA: TGTGCCAGCAGTCACCAGGATTCCTATGGCTACACCTTC.

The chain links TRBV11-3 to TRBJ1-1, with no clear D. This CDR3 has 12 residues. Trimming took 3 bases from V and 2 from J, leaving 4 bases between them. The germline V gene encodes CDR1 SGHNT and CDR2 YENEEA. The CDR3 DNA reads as TGTGCCAGCAGCTTTAGTAACACTGAAGCTTTCTTT. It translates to CASSFSNTEAFF.

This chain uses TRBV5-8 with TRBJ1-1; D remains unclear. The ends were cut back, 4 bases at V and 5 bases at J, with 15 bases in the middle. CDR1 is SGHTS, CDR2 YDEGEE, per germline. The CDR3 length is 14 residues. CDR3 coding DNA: TGTGCCAGCAGCCTCCAGGAGGTAGCGACTGAAGCTTTCTTT. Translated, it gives CASSLQEVATEAFF.

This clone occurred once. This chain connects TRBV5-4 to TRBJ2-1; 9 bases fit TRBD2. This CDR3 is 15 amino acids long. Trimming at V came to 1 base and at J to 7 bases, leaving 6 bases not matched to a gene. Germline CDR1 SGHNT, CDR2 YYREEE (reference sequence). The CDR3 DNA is TGTGCCAGCAGCTTGTCTGGCGGGAGGGCAAATGAGCAGTTCTTC. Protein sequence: CASSLSGGRANEQFF.

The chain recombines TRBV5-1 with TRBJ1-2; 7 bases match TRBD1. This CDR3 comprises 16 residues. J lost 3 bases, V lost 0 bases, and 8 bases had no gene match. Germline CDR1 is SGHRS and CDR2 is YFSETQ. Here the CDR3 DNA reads TGCGCCAGCAGCTTGGGCACAGGACAGGAGGACTATGGCTACACCTTC. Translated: CASSLGTGQEDYGYTF.

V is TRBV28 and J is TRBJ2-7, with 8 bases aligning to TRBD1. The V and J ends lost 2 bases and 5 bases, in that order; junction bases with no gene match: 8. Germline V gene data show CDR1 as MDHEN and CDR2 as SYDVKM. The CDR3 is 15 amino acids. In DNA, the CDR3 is TGTGCCAGCAGTTTAAGTACAGGGGGACAGAACGAGCAGTACTTC. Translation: CASSLSTGGQNEQYF.

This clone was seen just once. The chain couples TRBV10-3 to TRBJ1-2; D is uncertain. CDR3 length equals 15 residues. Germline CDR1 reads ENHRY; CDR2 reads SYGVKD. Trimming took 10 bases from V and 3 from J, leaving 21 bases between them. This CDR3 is CATSIRFSWDYGYTF. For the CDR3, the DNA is TGTGCCACCTCTATCAGGTTTTCTTGGGACTATGGCTACACCTTC.